The subject of this entry is one TCR beta chain. This sample stems from a study of OX40 agonist ivuxolimab in advanced cancers. At the level of the study: The study gave patients intravenous ivuxolimab at 0.01 to 10 mg/kg every 2 weeks.

V dropped 3 bases and J dropped 7 bases, with 16 bases sitting between them. The germline gives CDR1 LNHDA, CDR2 SQIVND (reference sequence). This CDR3 has 14 residues. This table comes from immunoSEQ multiplex PCR, and its TCRdb copy is limited to in-frame clones, with some not included. Of roughly 65,000 clones detected, roughly 84% appear once; the ten largest clones hold approximately 0.37%. This specimen consisted of CD4+ or CD8+ T cells sorted from blood, obtained in a trial of the OX40 agonist ivuxolimab. The sequence derives from an adult with an advanced solid tumor such as melanoma, head and neck, liver or kidney cancer. The V and J genes are TRBV19 and TRBJ2-7; D ambiguous. CDR3 nucleotide sequence: TGTGCCAGTAGTATCGACGACGGATCATGGGAGCAGTACTTC. Its translation: CASSIDDGSWEQYF.